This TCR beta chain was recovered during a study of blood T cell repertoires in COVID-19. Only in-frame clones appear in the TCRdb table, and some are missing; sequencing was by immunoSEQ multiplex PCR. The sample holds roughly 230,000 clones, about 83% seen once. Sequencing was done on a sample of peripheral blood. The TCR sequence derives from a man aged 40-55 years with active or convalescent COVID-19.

The CDR3 region has the DNA TGTGCCAGCAGCCTCTCTTCTGGACTAGCGGGGGATTCAGAGACCCAGTACTTC. Translation: CASSLSSGLAGDSETQYF. This chain connects TRBV3-1 (or the pseudogene TRBV3-2) to TRBJ2-5; 13 bases are a match to TRBD2. CDR3 length equals 18 residues. V shed 4 bases, J shed 4 bases, and the junction held 12 bases outside the gene matches. CDR1 is LGHDT, CDR2 YNNKEL, per germline (reference sequence).